Below are 25 T cell receptor beta chains sequenced from a single sample in a study of blood T cell repertoires in COVID-19 (TCRdb year 2020). Library generation was performed with the immunoSEQ multiplex PCR assay. TCRdb carries this immuneACCESS record with in-frame sequences only. Its versions omit some clonotypes, under half of them owing to an unresolved V gene in the studies checked, with the rest unexplained. Present in this sample are approximately 400,000 clones, about 91% of which were seen just once. The ten largest make up about 12% of the sample. The sample was peripheral blood. The receptors derive from a woman aged 50 to 65 with COVID-19, enrolled during active disease.

The genes are TRBV6-1 and TRBJ1-2; TRBD1 aligns across 7 bases. The CDR3 is 17 residues long. Germline lookup yields CDR1 MNHNS and CDR2 SASEGT. After removal of 0 bases from V and 7 bases from J, the junction contained 14 bases not matched to a gene. The CDR3 DNA reads TGTGCCAGCAGTGAAGCAGGGGGCCTCCTCCCCTTGGGTGGCTACACCTTC. This translates into CASSEAGGLLPLGGYTF.

This chain uses TRBV19 with TRBJ1-2, with D perhaps matching TRBD1 (6 bases). Trimming left V 6 bases short and J 6 bases short, with 17 bases between. The germline V gene has CDR1 LNHDA and CDR2 SQIVND (reference sequence). The CDR3 spans 14 residues. The CDR3 region is CASSLLTGTDGYTF. The CDR3 DNA sequence: TGTGCCAGTAGCCTCTTAACAGGGACGGATGGCTACACCTTC.

This clone was seen only a few times. The J gene is TRBJ1-1, the V gene TRBV6-5; weak D call: TRBD1 (6 bases). The CDR3 covers 13 residues. The germline V gene encodes CDR1 MNHEY and CDR2 SVGAGI. Trimming took off 6 bases at V and 5 bases at J, with 13 bases between the two ends. The CDR3 protein is CASRGLQGTEAFF. In DNA, the CDR3 is TGTGCCAGCAGGGGGCTACAGGGAACTGAAGCTTTCTTT.

The chain has TRBV5-6 and TRBJ2-7; a possible D gene is TRBD1 (5 bases). Between the trimmed V and J ends, which lost 4 bases and 2 bases, there was a span of 13 bases. Germline V CDR1 and CDR2: SGHDT, YYEEEE. The length of the CDR3 is 14 residues. CDR3 sequence (DNA): TGTGCCAGCAGCGTGACAGCGTCGGCCTACGAGCAGTACTTC. This sequence encodes CASSVTASAYEQYF.

The chain couples TRBV7-2 to TRBJ1-2, with a possible D match to TRBD1 (6 bases). Per germline, CDR1 SGHTA and CDR2 FQGNSA. Trimming took off 5 bases at V and 2 bases at J, with 21 bases between the two ends. There are 17 residues in the CDR3. CDR3 amino acids: CASSPYGIGQINYGYTF. The CDR3 DNA reads as TGTGCCAGCAGCCCATATGGAATTGGACAGATAAACTATGGCTACACCTTC.

V and J are TRBV19 and TRBJ2-2, with 8 nucleotides matching TRBD2. Germline V CDR1 and CDR2: LNHDA, SQIVND (reference sequence). This CDR3 has 15 residues. Losses at the gene ends were 7 bases for V and 4 bases for J; bases not matched to a gene: 8. The CDR3, as DNA: TGTGCCAGTAAGGGGCGGGGGGTTGGCACCGGGGAGCTGTTTTTT. This sequence encodes CASKGRGVGTGELFF.

The V call is TRBV5-4, the J call TRBJ1-2, with TRBD1 matching 8 bases. Germline lookup yields CDR1 SGHNT and CDR2 YYREEE (reference sequence). CDR3 size: 14 residues. Trimming removed 3 bases from V and 8 bases from J; junction bases left unmatched: 9. The DNA for the CDR3 is TGTGCCAGCAGCTCGGACAGGGAGAGAGAAGGCTACACCTTC. It encodes CASSSDREREGYTF.

The gene calls are TRBV6-5 and TRBJ1-6; D might be TRBD1 (6 bases). CDR3 size: 15 residues. Trimming pared 2 bases from V and 8 bases from J, leaving 13 bases between. Germline V gene data show CDR1 as MNHEY and CDR2 as SVGAGI. The CDR3 loop reads CASSYGGGKYSPLHF. The CDR3 DNA sequence: TGTGCCAGCAGTTACGGGGGCGGTAAATATTCACCCCTCCACTTT.

The chain recombines TRBV28 with TRBJ1-4; no clear D gene. The CDR3 covers 14 residues. Germline-derived CDR1 and CDR2 are MDHEN and SYDVKM. The V and J ends lost 5 bases and 5 bases respectively, with 12 bases between them. DNA of the CDR3: TGTGCCAGCAGTGAGCCGGACTGGAATGAAAAACTGTTTTTT. Its translation is CASSEPDWNEKLFF.

This clone was recorded only once. V is TRBV30 and J is TRBJ1-6, with D maybe TRBD1 (5 bases). Germline-derived CDR1 and CDR2 are GTSNPN and SVGIG (reference sequence). CDR3 length: 13 residues. CDR3 sequence reads: CGYRSSYNSPLHF. In DNA, the CDR3 is TGTGGGTACAGGAGCTCCTATAATTCACCCCTCCACTTT.

A remark on this clone: The same CDR3 also results from other DNA sequences found in this sample. The gene calls are TRBV7-2 and TRBJ1-3, with TRBD1 matching over 10 bases. V lost 1 base and J lost 2; bases outside the gene matches: 2. Germline CDR1 and CDR2: SGHTA and FQGNSA. The CDR3 loop spans 16 amino acids. The CDR3 spells CASSLEGTGAGNTIYF. The DNA of the CDR3 is TGTGCCAGCAGCTTAGAGGGGACAGGGGCTGGAAACACCATATATTTT.

The CDR3 sequence is CASSSPQQGEQFF. In DNA form, the CDR3 reads TGTGCCAGCAGCTCGCCCCAGCAGGGTGAGCAGTTCTTC. The rearrangement joins TRBV7-9 to TRBJ2-1; weak D call: TRBD1 (5 bases). CDR3 length: 13 amino acids. Germline-derived CDR1 and CDR2 are SEHNR and FQNEAQ (reference sequence). V lost 4 bases to trimming and J lost 9 bases, with 13 bases between them.

There are a few counts of this clone. The chain uses TRBV24-1 and TRBJ2-1, with a possible D match to TRBD1 (6 bases). Between the trimmed V and J ends, which lost 3 bases and 12 bases, there was a span of 17 bases. The CDR3 is made up of 14 amino acids. Per the germline V gene, CDR1 is KGHDR and CDR2 is SFDVKD. The CDR3 DNA is TGTGCCACCAGTGATGTAAGACAGGCTAGAGGGCAGTTCTTC. It translates to CATSDVRQARGQFF.

The V gene is TRBV5-1, the J gene TRBJ2-1; 9 nucleotides align to TRBD2. CDR1 SGHRS and CDR2 YFSETQ come from the germline V gene. The ends lost 0 bases at V and 6 bases at J; junction bases unmatched: 7. The CDR3 runs 16 residues. The CDR3 coding sequence is TGCGCCAGCAGCTTGGTTGGCGGGGGGGCCTCCAATGAGCAGTTCTTC. It yields the protein CASSLVGGGASNEQFF.

The rearrangement uses TRBV12-2 and TRBJ2-1; the D call in the table, TRBD1, was not verified against the DNA. TRBV12-2 is annotated as a pseudogene. The CDR3 has 14 residues. CDR3 nucleotide sequence: TGTGCAAGTCGACGGGACAGGGCCTACAATGAGCAGTTCTTC. Translating it yields CASRRDRAYNEQFF.

The chain is built from TRBV4-1 and TRBJ2-2; D might be TRBD2 (6 bases). Trimming took off 0 bases at V and 4 bases at J, with 9 bases between the two ends. Germline assignment: CDR1 MGHRA and CDR2 YSYEKL. CDR3 length: 15 residues. The CDR3 nucleotides read TGCGCCAGCAGCCAAGAGGAGGGCGGCACCGGGGAGCTGTTTTTT. As protein: CASSQEEGGTGELFF.

The chain carries TRBV12-3 or TRBV12-4 and TRBJ2-2, with D unclear. The V end was cut by 4 bases, the J end by 7 bases, with 4 bases between. CDR3 length: 11 amino acids. The CDR3 region is CASSSLGELFF. The CDR3 nucleotides are TGTGCCAGCAGTTCCCTCGGGGAGCTGTTTTTT.

The rearrangement links TRBV3-1 (or the pseudogene TRBV3-2) to TRBJ2-7, with 7 bases fitting TRBD1. Germline lookup yields CDR1 LGHDT and CDR2 YNNKEL (reference sequence). The CDR3 loop spans 15 amino acids. The V and J ends lost 2 bases and 2 bases, in that order; junction bases with no gene match: 6. The CDR3 is CASSQRRQGPYEQYF. DNA for the CDR3: TGTGCCAGCAGCCAAAGGAGACAGGGACCCTACGAGCAGTACTTC.

This clone was counted between two and nine times. The chain employs TRBV30 and TRBJ1-4; D gene unclear. The CDR3 runs 15 residues. The germline V gene encodes CDR1 GTSNPN and CDR2 SVGIG (reference sequence). The V and J ends lost 0 bases and 8 bases respectively, with 16 bases between them. CDR3 nucleotide sequence: TGTGCCTGGAGTGTACGGGTCTCCCGGAGAGAAAAACTGTTTTTT. Translated, it gives CAWSVRVSRREKLFF. The full variable domain, its missing parts supplied by reference TRBV30 and TRBJ1-4, is SQTIHQWPATLVQPVGSPLSLECTVEGTSNPNLYWYRQAAGRGLQLLFYSVGIGQISSEVPQNLSASRPQDRQFILSSKKLLLSDSGFYLCAWSVRVSRREKLFFGSGTQLSVL.

This chain connects TRBV7-9 to TRBJ1-1; D gene ambiguous. Germline CDR1 and CDR2: SEHNR and FQNEAQ (reference sequence). The CDR3 loop spans 12 amino acids. The V end was cut by 5 bases, the J end by 4 bases, with 8 bases between. The CDR3 spells CASSQASTEAFF. The CDR3 nucleotides are TGTGCCAGCAGCCAGGCGAGCACTGAAGCTTTCTTT.

The sample holds a few counts of this clone. This chain links TRBV7-9 with TRBJ1-1; D not resolved. V gave up 3 bases and J gave up 0 bases, with 17 bases separating them. The CDR3 loop spans 17 amino acids. CDR1 is SEHNR and CDR2 is FQNEAQ in the germline V gene (reference sequence). The CDR3 is CASSLVMSLSMNTEAFF. CDR3 bases: TGTGCCAGCAGCTTGGTAATGTCCCTCTCTATGAACACTGAAGCTTTCTTT.

This clone was seen a single time. V gene TRBV7-3 combines with J gene TRBJ2-2; TRBD1 agrees at 10 bases. The germline CDR1 and CDR2 sequences are SGHTA and FQGTGA. J lost 4 bases, V lost 5 bases, and 10 bases had no gene match. CDR3 size: 17 residues. CDR3 DNA sequence: TGTGCCAGCAGCCGAACCGGGACAGGGGCTGCCACCGGGGAGCTGTTTTTT. Its translation is CASSRTGTGAATGELFF.

This sequence joins TRBV5-1 and TRBJ2-1; 9 nucleotides agree with TRBD2. Germline trimming cut 4 bases from V and 5 bases from J; bases unmatched to any gene: 7. From germline, CDR1 is SGHRS and CDR2 YFSETQ. The CDR3 spans 15 residues. The CDR3 DNA sequence: TGCGCCAGCAGCATCAGCGGGGGGTCCCACAATGAGCAGTTCTTC. Translated, it gives CASSISGGSHNEQFF.

This chain joins TRBV23-1 and TRBJ1-2; TRBD1 is a possible D gene (5 bases). TRBV23-1 falls under the ORF class, with uncertain function. V lost 0 bases, J lost 1 base, and 18 bases lay in between. The CDR3 totals 18 residues. The CDR3: CASSQSGGSRGSNYGYTF. As DNA, the CDR3 is TGCGCCAGCAGTCAATCGGGGGGGTCGCGAGGGAGTAACTATGGCTACACCTTC.

This clone has just one count. V is TRBV5-1 and J is TRBJ2-5; 8 bases match TRBD1. This CDR3 spans 14 amino acids. Germline V gene lookup returns CDR1 SGHRS and CDR2 YFSETQ. Trimming removed 1 base from V and 4 bases from J; junction bases left unmatched: 3. For the CDR3, the DNA is TGCGCCAGCAGCTTGCAGGGGGCAGGAGAGACCCAGTACTTC. Amino acid sequence: CASSLQGAGETQYF.